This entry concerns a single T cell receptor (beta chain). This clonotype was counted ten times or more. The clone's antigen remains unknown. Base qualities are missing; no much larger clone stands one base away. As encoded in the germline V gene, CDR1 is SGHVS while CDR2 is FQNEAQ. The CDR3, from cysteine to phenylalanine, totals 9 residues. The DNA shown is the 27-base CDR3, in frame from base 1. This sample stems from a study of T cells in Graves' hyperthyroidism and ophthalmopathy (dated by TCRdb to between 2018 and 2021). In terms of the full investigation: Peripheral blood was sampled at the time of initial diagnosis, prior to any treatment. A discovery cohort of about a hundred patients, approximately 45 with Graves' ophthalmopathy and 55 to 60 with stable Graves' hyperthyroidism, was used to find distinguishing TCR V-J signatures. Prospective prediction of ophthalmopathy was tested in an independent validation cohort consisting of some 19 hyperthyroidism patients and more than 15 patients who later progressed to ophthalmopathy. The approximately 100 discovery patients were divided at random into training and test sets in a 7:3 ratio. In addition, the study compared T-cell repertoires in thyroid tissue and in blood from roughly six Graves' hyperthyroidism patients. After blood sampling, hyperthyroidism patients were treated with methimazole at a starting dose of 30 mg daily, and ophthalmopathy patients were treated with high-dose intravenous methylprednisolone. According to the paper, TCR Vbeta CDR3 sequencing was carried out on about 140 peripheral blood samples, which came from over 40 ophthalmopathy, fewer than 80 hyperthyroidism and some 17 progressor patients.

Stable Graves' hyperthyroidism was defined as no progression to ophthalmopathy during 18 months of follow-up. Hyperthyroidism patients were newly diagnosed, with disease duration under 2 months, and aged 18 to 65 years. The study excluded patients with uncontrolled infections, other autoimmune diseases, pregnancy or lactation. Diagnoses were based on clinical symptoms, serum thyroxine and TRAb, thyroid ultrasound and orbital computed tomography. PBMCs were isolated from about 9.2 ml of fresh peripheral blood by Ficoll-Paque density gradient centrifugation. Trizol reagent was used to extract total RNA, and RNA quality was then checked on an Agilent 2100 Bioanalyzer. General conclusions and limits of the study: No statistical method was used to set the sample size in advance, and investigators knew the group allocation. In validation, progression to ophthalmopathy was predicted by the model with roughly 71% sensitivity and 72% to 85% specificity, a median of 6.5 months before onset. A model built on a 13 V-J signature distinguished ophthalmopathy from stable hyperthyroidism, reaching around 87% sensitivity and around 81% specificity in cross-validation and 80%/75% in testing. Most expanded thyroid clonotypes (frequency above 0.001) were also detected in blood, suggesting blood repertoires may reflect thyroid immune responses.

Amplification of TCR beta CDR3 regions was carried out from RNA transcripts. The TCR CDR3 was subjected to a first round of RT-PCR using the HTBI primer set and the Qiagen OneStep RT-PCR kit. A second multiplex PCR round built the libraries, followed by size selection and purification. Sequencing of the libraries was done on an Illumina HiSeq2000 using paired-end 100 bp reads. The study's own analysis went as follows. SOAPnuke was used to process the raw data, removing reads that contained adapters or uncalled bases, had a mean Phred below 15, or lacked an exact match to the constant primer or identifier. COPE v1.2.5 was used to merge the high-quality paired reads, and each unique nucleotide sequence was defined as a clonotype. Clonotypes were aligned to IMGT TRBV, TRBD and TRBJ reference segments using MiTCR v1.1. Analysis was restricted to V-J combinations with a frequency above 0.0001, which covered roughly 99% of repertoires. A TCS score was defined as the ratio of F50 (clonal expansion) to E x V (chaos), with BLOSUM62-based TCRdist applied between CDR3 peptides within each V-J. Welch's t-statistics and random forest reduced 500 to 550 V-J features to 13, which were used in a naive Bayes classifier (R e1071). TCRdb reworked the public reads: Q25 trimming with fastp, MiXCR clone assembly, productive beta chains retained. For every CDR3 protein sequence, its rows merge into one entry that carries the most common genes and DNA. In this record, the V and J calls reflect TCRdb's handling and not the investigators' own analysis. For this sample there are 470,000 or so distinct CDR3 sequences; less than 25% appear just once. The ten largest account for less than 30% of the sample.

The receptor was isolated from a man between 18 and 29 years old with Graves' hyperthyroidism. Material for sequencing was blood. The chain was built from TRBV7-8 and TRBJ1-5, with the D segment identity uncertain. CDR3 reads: CAGYQPQHF. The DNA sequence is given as TGTGCGGGATATCAGCCCCAGCATTTT.